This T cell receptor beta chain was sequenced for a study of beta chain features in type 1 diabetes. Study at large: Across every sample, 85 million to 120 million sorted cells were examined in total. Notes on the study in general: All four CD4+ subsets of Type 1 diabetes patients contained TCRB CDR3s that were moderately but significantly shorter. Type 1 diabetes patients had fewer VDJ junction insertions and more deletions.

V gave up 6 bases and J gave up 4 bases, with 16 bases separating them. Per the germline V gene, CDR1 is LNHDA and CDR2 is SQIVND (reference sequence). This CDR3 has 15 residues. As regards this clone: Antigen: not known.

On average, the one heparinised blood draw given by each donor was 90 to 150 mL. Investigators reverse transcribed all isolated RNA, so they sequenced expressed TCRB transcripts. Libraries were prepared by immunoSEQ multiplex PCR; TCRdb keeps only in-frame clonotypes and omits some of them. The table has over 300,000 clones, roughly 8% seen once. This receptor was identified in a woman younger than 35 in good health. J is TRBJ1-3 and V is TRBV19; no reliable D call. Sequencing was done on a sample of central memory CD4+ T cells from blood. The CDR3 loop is CASSWRIVGGNTIYF. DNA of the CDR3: TGTGCCAGTAGCTGGAGGATTGTGGGAGGAAACACCATATATTTT.